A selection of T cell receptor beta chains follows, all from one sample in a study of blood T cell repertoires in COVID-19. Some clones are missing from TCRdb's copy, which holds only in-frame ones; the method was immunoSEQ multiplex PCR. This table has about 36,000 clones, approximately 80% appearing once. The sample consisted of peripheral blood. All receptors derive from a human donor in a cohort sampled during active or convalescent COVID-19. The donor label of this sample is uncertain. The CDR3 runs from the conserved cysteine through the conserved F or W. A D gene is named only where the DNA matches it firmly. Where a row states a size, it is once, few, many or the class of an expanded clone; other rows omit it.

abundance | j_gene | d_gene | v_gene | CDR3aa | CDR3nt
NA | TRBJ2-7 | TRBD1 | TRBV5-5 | CASSSTGSPYEQYF | TGTGCCAGCAGCTCGACAGGGTCCCCCTACGAGCAGTACTTC
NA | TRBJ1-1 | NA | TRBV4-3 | CASSQGNRAMTNTEAFF | TGCGCCAGCAGCCAAGGGAACAGGGCGATGACGAACACTGAAGCTTTCTTT
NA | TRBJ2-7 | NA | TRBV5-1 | CASSSQTGPYEQYF | TGCGCCAGCAGCTCTCAGACAGGCCCCTACGAGCAGTACTTC
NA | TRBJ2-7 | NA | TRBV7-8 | CASSLVRAGEFYEQYF | TGTGCCAGCAGCTTAGTTAGAGCGGGCGAATTCTACGAGCAGTACTTC
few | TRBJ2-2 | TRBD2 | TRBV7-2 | CASSHLTSGSWGTGELFF | TGTGCCAGCAGCCATTTAACTAGCGGGAGTTGGGGGACCGGGGAGCTGTTTTTT
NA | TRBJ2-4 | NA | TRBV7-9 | CASSPGLLNIQYF | TGTGCCAGCAGCCCGGGACTCTTAAACATTCAGTACTTC
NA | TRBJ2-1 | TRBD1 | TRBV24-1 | CATSDLRGRDEQFF | TGTGCCACCAGTGATCTCAGGGGGCGCGATGAGCAGTTCTTC
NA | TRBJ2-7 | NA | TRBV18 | CASSPRAEGAYEQYF | TGTGCCAGCTCACCCAGGGCGGAGGGAGCCTACGAGCAGTACTTC
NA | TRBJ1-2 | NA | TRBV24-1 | CATSGAGRYGYTF | TGTGCCACCAGTGGGGCAGGGCGATATGGCTACACCTTC
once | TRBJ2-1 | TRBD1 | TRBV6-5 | CASDRDRVYNEQFF | TGTGCCAGCGACCGGGACAGGGTTTACAATGAGCAGTTCTTC
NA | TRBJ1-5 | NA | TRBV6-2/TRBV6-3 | CASSNSGGNQPQHF | TGTGCCAGCAGCAATTCAGGAGGGAATCAGCCCCAGCATTTT
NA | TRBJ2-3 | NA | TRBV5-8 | CASSLGRTRTDTQYF | TGTGCCAGCAGCCTCGGACGGACACGCACAGATACGCAGTATTTT
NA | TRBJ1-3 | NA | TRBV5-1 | CASSPNEARGNTIYF | TGCGCCAGCAGCCCAAACGAGGCTAGAGGAAACACCATATATTTT
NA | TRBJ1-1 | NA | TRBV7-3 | CASSSISGVNTEAFF | TGTGCCAGCAGCTCGATCTCGGGGGTGAACACTGAAGCTTTCTTT
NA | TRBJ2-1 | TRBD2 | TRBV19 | CASNEGQGLASREQFF | TGTGCCAGTAATGAGGGTCAAGGACTAGCTTCGAGAGAGCAGTTCTTC
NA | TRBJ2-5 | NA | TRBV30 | CAWSVLVGGKTQYF | TGTGCCTGGAGTGTCCTAGTGGGGGGAAAGACCCAGTACTTC
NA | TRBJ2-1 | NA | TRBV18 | CASSPGAGISYNEQFF | TGTGCCAGCTCACCGGGGGCGGGTATCTCCTACAATGAGCAGTTCTTC
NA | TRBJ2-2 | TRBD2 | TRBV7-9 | CASSAFEAGGRELFF | TGTGCCAGCAGCGCGTTCGAAGCGGGAGGCCGGGAGCTGTTTTTT
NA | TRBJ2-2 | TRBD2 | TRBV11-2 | CASTLRASGTNTGELFF | TGTGCCAGTACACTTAGGGCTAGCGGTACGAACACCGGGGAGCTGTTTTTT
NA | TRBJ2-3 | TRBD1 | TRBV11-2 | CASSTRTGIDTQYF | TGTGCCAGCAGCACACGGACAGGGATAGATACGCAGTATTTT
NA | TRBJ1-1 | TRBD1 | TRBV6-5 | CASSAGQGTPKAFF | TGTGCCAGCAGCGCGGGACAGGGGACCCCTAAAGCTTTCTTT
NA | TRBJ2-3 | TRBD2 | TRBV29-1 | CSVEVDGGTQYF | TGCAGCGTTGAAGTGGACGGGGGGACGCAGTATTTT
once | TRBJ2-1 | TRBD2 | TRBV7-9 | CASSLGLADNEQFF | TGTGCCAGCAGCTTAGGACTAGCGGATAATGAGCAGTTCTTC
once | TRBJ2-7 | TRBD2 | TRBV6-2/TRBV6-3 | CASSSGLAGIYEQYF | TGTGCCAGCAGTTCAGGACTAGCGGGAATCTACGAGCAGTACTTC
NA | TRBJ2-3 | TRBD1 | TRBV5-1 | CASSRQGGSTDTQYF | TGCGCCAGCAGCAGACAGGGGGGATCCACAGATACGCAGTATTTT
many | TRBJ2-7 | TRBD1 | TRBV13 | CASSITGTGLDEQYF | TGTGCCAGCAGCATAACCGGGACAGGGCTCGACGAGCAGTACTTC
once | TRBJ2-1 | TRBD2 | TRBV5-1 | CASSIAGETYNEQFF | TGCGCCAGCAGCATAGCGGGAGAAACCTACAATGAGCAGTTCTTC
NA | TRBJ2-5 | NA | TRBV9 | CASSVGAEGETQYF | TGTGCCAGCAGCGTAGGAGCGGAGGGAGAGACCCAGTACTTC